A selection of T cell receptor beta chains follows, all from one sample in a study of cytomegalovirus exposure and HLA in healthy donors. This table comes from immunoSEQ multiplex PCR, and its TCRdb copy is limited to in-frame clones, with some not included. The repertoire holds around 190,000 clones, with approximately 80% as singletons. The source material was PBMCs. The source of these receptors is a woman in her thirties in good health and CMV-seronegative. Each CDR3 is given with its conserved first and last residue. Each record gives: J gene, V gene, D gene, clone size, CDR3 DNA, CDR3 protein. The D gene is left open where the match is weak. The listing skips clone size in some rows; elsewhere it reads once, few, many or a size class.

j_gene: TRBJ1-2
v_gene: TRBV18
d_gene: TRBD1
abundance: -
CDR3nt: TGTGCCAGCTCACCACTGGGGACAGGGGCTCCCTCCGCTAACTATGGCTACACCTTC
CDR3aa: CASSPLGTGAPSANYGYTF

j_gene: TRBJ1-4
v_gene: TRBV10-3
d_gene: -
abundance: -
CDR3nt: TGTGCCATCAGTGAGTCGGACACCCCTGAAAAACTGTTTTTT
CDR3aa: CAISESDTPEKLFF

j_gene: TRBJ2-3
v_gene: TRBV5-1
d_gene: TRBD2
abundance: -
CDR3nt: TGCGCCAGCTTACGCGGGGGAAGCACAGATACGCAGTATTTT
CDR3aa: CASLRGGSTDTQYF

j_gene: TRBJ1-5
v_gene: TRBV28
d_gene: -
abundance: once
CDR3nt: TGTGCCAGCAGTAGGGGAGGTCAGCCCCAGCATTTT
CDR3aa: CASSRGGQPQHF

j_gene: TRBJ1-2
v_gene: TRBV10-2
d_gene: TRBD1
abundance: once
CDR3nt: TGCGCCGGTCTACAGGGGAAGAGGCACACCTTC
CDR3aa: CAGLQGKRHTF

j_gene: TRBJ2-5
v_gene: TRBV7-6
d_gene: TRBD2
abundance: -
CDR3nt: TGTGCCAGCAGCTTAGACTGGTCGACTAGCCCTACCCAAGAGACCCAGTACTTC
CDR3aa: CASSLDWSTSPTQETQYF

j_gene: TRBJ2-7
v_gene: TRBV28
d_gene: TRBD1
abundance: -
CDR3nt: TGTGCCAGCAGGAGACAGGGGCCAACCTACGAGCAGTACTTC
CDR3aa: CASRRQGPTYEQYF

j_gene: TRBJ2-7
v_gene: TRBV11-3
d_gene: -
abundance: -
CDR3nt: TGTGCCAGCAGCTTACGCAGCACACTAGCCTACGAGCAGTACTTC
CDR3aa: CASSLRSTLAYEQYF

j_gene: TRBJ2-5
v_gene: TRBV7-3
d_gene: TRBD2
abundance: -
CDR3nt: TGTGCCAGCAGCTTAACGTCGGGACTAGCGGAGACCCAGTACTTC
CDR3aa: CASSLTSGLAETQYF

j_gene: TRBJ2-7
v_gene: TRBV29-1
d_gene: TRBD1
abundance: -
CDR3nt: TGCAGCGTTGAAGATAGGCACGGGACAGGGACCTACGAGCAGTACTTC
CDR3aa: CSVEDRHGTGTYEQYF

j_gene: TRBJ2-5
v_gene: TRBV29-1
d_gene: TRBD1
abundance: few
CDR3nt: TGCAGCGTTGATAACCGGGGGACAGGGGGAGGCGAGACCCAGTACTTC
CDR3aa: CSVDNRGTGGGETQYF

j_gene: TRBJ2-7
v_gene: TRBV10-3
d_gene: -
abundance: -
CDR3nt: TGTGCCATCAAGGGCGCATCGAGCGGTTCTGGGGAGCAGTACTTC
CDR3aa: CAIKGASSGSGEQYF

j_gene: TRBJ1-5
v_gene: TRBV27
d_gene: TRBD1
abundance: -
CDR3nt: TGTGCCAGCAGCGGTTCAGGGGGCCTTCAGCCCCAGCATTTT
CDR3aa: CASSGSGGLQPQHF

j_gene: TRBJ2-7
v_gene: TRBV27
d_gene: -
abundance: few
CDR3nt: TGTGCCAGCAGTTTAACTCCGTACTCCCCCTTAAAGCAGTACTTC
CDR3aa: CASSLTPYSPLKQYF

j_gene: TRBJ2-5
v_gene: TRBV5-1
d_gene: -
abundance: once
CDR3nt: TGCGCCAGCAGCTTGAGCAGCGCCTTGGATGGAGAGACCCAGTACTTC
CDR3aa: CASSLSSALDGETQYF

j_gene: TRBJ2-3
v_gene: TRBV29-1
d_gene: TRBD2
abundance: -
CDR3nt: TGCAGCGTTGACGGGACTACTATGCAGGATACGCAGTATTTT
CDR3aa: CSVDGTTMQDTQYF

j_gene: TRBJ1-1
v_gene: TRBV7-6
d_gene: TRBD1
abundance: -
CDR3nt: TGTGCCAGCAGCTCCCAGGGGGACACTGAAGCTTTCTTT
CDR3aa: CASSSQGDTEAFF

j_gene: TRBJ2-7
v_gene: TRBV27
d_gene: TRBD1
abundance: -
CDR3nt: TGTGCCAGCAGTTTGGACAGGGTGGAAAGGGACGAGCAGTACTTC
CDR3aa: CASSLDRVERDEQYF

j_gene: TRBJ1-4
v_gene: TRBV5-6
d_gene: -
abundance: -
CDR3nt: TGTGCCAGCAGCACAGCCGTCTCGGCAACTAATGAAAAACTGTTTTTT
CDR3aa: CASSTAVSATNEKLFF

j_gene: TRBJ1-6
v_gene: TRBV27
d_gene: TRBD1
abundance: -
CDR3nt: TGTGCCAGCAGTTTTGACAGGGAAATCAATTCCTATAATTCACCCCTCCACTTT
CDR3aa: CASSFDREINSYNSPLHF

j_gene: TRBJ2-2
v_gene: TRBV27
d_gene: -
abundance: few
CDR3nt: TGTGCCAGCAGGAAACGGACGGACTGGCTGAACACCGGGGAGCTGTTTTTT
CDR3aa: CASRKRTDWLNTGELFF

j_gene: TRBJ2-7
v_gene: TRBV9
d_gene: -
abundance: -
CDR3nt: TGTGCCAGCAGCGTAGATGACTTGGAGCAGTACTTC
CDR3aa: CASSVDDLEQYF

j_gene: TRBJ1-4
v_gene: TRBV4-1
d_gene: TRBD1
abundance: -
CDR3nt: TGCGCCAGCAGCCAAGATGGGGACAGCTATGAAAAACTGTTTTTT
CDR3aa: CASSQDGDSYEKLFF

j_gene: TRBJ1-1
v_gene: TRBV30
d_gene: -
abundance: -
CDR3nt: TGTGCCTGGAGTGTGGGCGAAGCTTTCTTT
CDR3aa: CAWSVGEAFF

j_gene: TRBJ1-5
v_gene: TRBV30
d_gene: -
abundance: -
CDR3nt: TGTGCCTGGCCCCCTTTCGTTGAGGGGGGGGATCAGCCCCAGCATTTT
CDR3aa: CAWPPFVEGGDQPQHF

j_gene: TRBJ2-7
v_gene: TRBV13
d_gene: TRBD1
abundance: -
CDR3nt: TGTGCCAGCAGCTCGACAGGGTTGAATCTCTACGAGCAGTACTTC
CDR3aa: CASSSTGLNLYEQYF

j_gene: TRBJ2-7
v_gene: TRBV29-1
d_gene: TRBD2
abundance: -
CDR3nt: TGCAGCGTTGAAGATTGGGCGGGGGGCTACTACGAGCAGTACTTC
CDR3aa: CSVEDWAGGYYEQYF

j_gene: TRBJ1-1
v_gene: TRBV5-1
d_gene: -
abundance: -
CDR3nt: TGCGCCAGCAGCCTGGACGGGGGAAACACTGAAGCTTTCTTT
CDR3aa: CASSLDGGNTEAFF

j_gene: TRBJ2-3
v_gene: TRBV4-1
d_gene: -
abundance: once
CDR3nt: TGCGCCAGCAGCTCCGACAGGTACACAGATACGCAGTATTTT
CDR3aa: CASSSDRYTDTQYF

j_gene: TRBJ1-4
v_gene: TRBV5-1
d_gene: -
abundance: -
CDR3nt: TGCGCCAGCAGCTCTGGACAGCCAACTAATGAAAAACTGTTTTTT
CDR3aa: CASSSGQPTNEKLFF

j_gene: TRBJ2-7
v_gene: TRBV15
d_gene: TRBD1
abundance: few
CDR3nt: TGTGCCACCAGCTCGGACAGGGGCCCCTACGAGCAGTACTTC
CDR3aa: CATSSDRGPYEQYF

j_gene: TRBJ2-7
v_gene: TRBV6-1
d_gene: -
abundance: -
CDR3nt: TGTGCCAGCGTTAGGACACTCGCCTACGAGCAGTACTTC
CDR3aa: CASVRTLAYEQYF

j_gene: TRBJ2-1
v_gene: TRBV9
d_gene: TRBD1
abundance: -
CDR3nt: TGTGCCAGCAGCGTCCTTACAGGGGGCAATGAGCAGTTCTTC
CDR3aa: CASSVLTGGNEQFF

j_gene: TRBJ1-1
v_gene: TRBV4-1
d_gene: -
abundance: -
CDR3nt: TGCGCCAGCAGCCAAGACCCCAGGGGAATGAACACTGAAGCTTTCTTT
CDR3aa: CASSQDPRGMNTEAFF

j_gene: TRBJ2-5
v_gene: TRBV5-4
d_gene: TRBD2
abundance: -
CDR3nt: TGTGCCAGCAGCTTCAGTAGCGGGGGGGCGGGGTCCCAGTACTTC
CDR3aa: CASSFSSGGAGSQYF

j_gene: TRBJ1-1
v_gene: TRBV5-1
d_gene: TRBD1
abundance: once
CDR3nt: TGCGCCAGCAGCGTTGGAACAGGGGTTACTGAAGCTTTCTTT
CDR3aa: CASSVGTGVTEAFF

j_gene: TRBJ1-1
v_gene: TRBV6-1
d_gene: -
abundance: -
CDR3nt: TGTGCCAGTATTCAGGCTTTCACTGAAGCTTTCTTT
CDR3aa: CASIQAFTEAFF

j_gene: TRBJ1-2
v_gene: TRBV18
d_gene: -
abundance: -
CDR3nt: TGTGCCAGCTCACCATCGAGGTCGCCCCTCTATGGCTACACCTTC
CDR3aa: CASSPSRSPLYGYTF

j_gene: TRBJ2-1
v_gene: TRBV18
d_gene: -
abundance: few
CDR3nt: TGTGCCAGCTCACCAGCTTGGAGTGAGCAGTTCTTC
CDR3aa: CASSPAWSEQFF

j_gene: TRBJ1-5
v_gene: TRBV6-1
d_gene: -
abundance: -
CDR3nt: TGTGCCAGCACCAGGGGTTGGACCCAGCATTTT
CDR3aa: CASTRGWTQHF

j_gene: TRBJ2-7
v_gene: TRBV6-1
d_gene: TRBD1
abundance: -
CDR3nt: TGTGCCAGCAGTGAACCGGGACAGGGAACCTACGAGCAGTACTTC
CDR3aa: CASSEPGQGTYEQYF

j_gene: TRBJ2-1
v_gene: TRBV10-3
d_gene: -
abundance: few
CDR3nt: TGTGCCATCAGCCCCCGCGGGGACAATGAGCAGTTCTTC
CDR3aa: CAISPRGDNEQFF

j_gene: TRBJ2-7
v_gene: TRBV19
d_gene: TRBD1
abundance: -
CDR3nt: TGTGCCAGTAGTAACGACAGGGGAAGCTACGAGCAGTACTTC
CDR3aa: CASSNDRGSYEQYF

j_gene: TRBJ1-2
v_gene: TRBV7-9
d_gene: -
abundance: -
CDR3nt: TGTGCCAGCAGCTTGCGGGTTAACTATGGCTACCCCTTC
CDR3aa: CASSLRVNYGYPF

j_gene: TRBJ2-7
v_gene: TRBV5-1
d_gene: TRBD2
abundance: -
CDR3nt: TGCGCCAGCAGACTCGTCGGAGGGGAGGGGAGCTACGAGCAGTACTTC
CDR3aa: CASRLVGGEGSYEQYF

j_gene: TRBJ2-2
v_gene: TRBV7-2
d_gene: -
abundance: -
CDR3nt: TGTGCCAGCAGTCAGGACTCCACTTTCTTCACCGGGGGGCTGTTTTTT
CDR3aa: CASSQDSTFFTGGLFF

j_gene: TRBJ2-7
v_gene: TRBV2
d_gene: -
abundance: -
CDR3nt: TGTGCCAGCAGTGCCTTAATGTCCCTCTCCGAGCAGTACTTC
CDR3aa: CASSALMSLSEQYF

j_gene: TRBJ1-1
v_gene: TRBV7-8
d_gene: -
abundance: -
CDR3nt: TGTGCCAGCAGCGGGGCAGCCACTGAAGCTTTCTTT
CDR3aa: CASSGAATEAFF